The T cell receptor beta chain under discussion was sequenced for a study of control samples from healthy donors and cancer patients. Sequencing used immunoSEQ multiplex PCR; TCRdb keeps in-frame clones, though not all of them. The repertoire includes around 200,000 clones, 85% to 95% of them detected once, and approximately 1.5% sits in the top ten. Germline V lookup: CDR1 KGHSH, CDR2 LQKENI. Losses at the gene ends were 4 bases for V and 4 bases for J; bases not matched to a gene: 6. The CDR3 spans 15 residues. The sequenced material came from blood. The genes are TRBV18 and TRBJ2-2; 7 bases match TRBD1. The TCR originated in a man between 18 and 29 years old in good health. The CDR3 DNA reads TGTGCCAGCTCACGAGACGAGGGGGCCACCGGGGAGCTGTTTTTT. Its translation: CASSRDEGATGELFF.